This T cell receptor beta chain was sequenced during a study of T-cell memory formation after mild COVID-19. Germline CDR1 SEHNR, CDR2 FQNEAQ (reference sequence). The ends were cut back, 4 bases at V and 1 base at J, with 10 bases in the middle. This CDR3 has 14 amino acids. This clonotype has more than one count but fewer than ten. TCRdb processed the 5' RACE reads anew with MiXCR; each CDR3 protein has one entry. In the table there are around 440,000 distinct CDR3 sequences, around a sixth of which are singletons. The J gene is TRBJ2-5, the V gene TRBV7-9; D is ambiguous. The source of this sequence is an adult woman who had mild COVID-19 (a few samples of this study predate the infection). Cell type and time point are not known. The source material was PBMCs or a T cell subset sorted from them (not recorded which). The chain's CDR3 is CASSSSPSQETQYF. The DNA of the CDR3 is TGTGCCAGCAGCTCCAGTCCCAGCCAAGAGACCCAGTACTTC.